Sequencing of this T cell receptor (beta chain) was carried out in a study of blood T cell repertoires in COVID-19 (dated by TCRdb to about 2020). Looking at the study overall: The collaborator samples originated in the United States, Italy and Spain and spanned the acute and convalescent phases of COVID-19. HLA class I and class II types, where available, came from metadata supplied by the sample provider rather than from assay-based typing. The dataset comprised deeply sampled blood TCRbeta repertoires from subjects exposed to, actively infected with, or recovered from COVID-19. The repertoires were released in a freely available public database meant as a resource for research on the immune response to SARS-CoV-2. The prospective study material was composed of cDNA or gDNA derived from T cells, B-cell-depleted T cells, or PBMCs. A de-identified subject ID, COVID-19 status, age in years and sex were almost always included in the sample metadata. Samples were obtained from the ongoing ImmuneRACE study (first 160 participants) and from approximately 1,200 subjects provided by 6 global collaborators. What the authors observed across the whole study: Clinical and demographic metadata were provided uncurated, with the amount varying by source and participant.

TCRbeta CDR3 regions were amplified from genomic DNA using the immunoSEQ Assay, a bias-controlled multiplex PCR. As for how the authors treated the data: The number of nucleated cells in each sample was estimated by amplification of reference gene primers within the assay. Sequence reads were collapsed and filtered to measure the absolute abundance of every unique TCRbeta CDR3 rearrangement. For each sample, productive Simpson clonality was calculated as the square root of Simpson's diversity index over productive rearrangements. TCRdb's version of the immuneACCESS table is confined to in-frame rearrangements and falls short of the full clone set. An unresolved V gene accounts for under half of the shortfall where checked; the remainder is of unknown origin. V and J calls and clone size follow that table, whereas D and trimming were derived from the DNA. Counted in this sample were more than 150,000 clones; around 87% of them appeared once. Around 0.5% of the sample is taken by the ten largest.

At one collaborating source in Seattle, patients were enrolled during active infection and were followed longitudinally through the course of disease. Collaborating institutions collected whole blood in K2EDTA tubes following their own protocols. For TCRbeta analysis, collaborators shipped samples in one of three forms: frozen whole blood, isolated PBMCs, or DNA extracted from either of those sample types. This clone occurred a few times. Its antigen is unknown. The sample holds no much larger clone one base away, and base qualities are not on file. The germline V and J ends show losses of 5 bases and 3 bases respectively, and no gene match explains 3 bases of the junction. The CDR3, from cysteine to phenylalanine, totals 14 residues. Only the CDR3 DNA stays, 42 bases, in frame from base 1. The germline V gene encodes CDR1 LGHNA and CDR2 YSLEER.

This sequence was found in a man aged 55-75 years with COVID-19, enrolled during active disease. The sequence joins TRBV4-3 to TRBJ2-3; a stretch of 9 junction bases matches TRBD1. Sequencing used peripheral blood. The CDR3 protein is CASSKDRGTDTQYF. In nucleotide form, the sequence is TGCGCCAGCAGCAAGGACAGGGGTACAGATACGCAGTATTTT.